The 21 T cell receptor beta chains in this list originate from one sample, sequenced in a study of STAT3 mutations in large granular lymphocyte leukemia. The method was immunoSEQ multiplex PCR; TCRdb's version includes in-frame clones alone and lacks a portion of them. Among some 37,000 clones listed, roughly 88% were seen once. These receptors lack a known antigen. Notes on the study in general: In T-cell large granular lymphocyte leukemia, about half of patients showed multiple immunodominant subclonotypes.

Material: PBMCs. These receptors all stem from a human donor with T large granular lymphocyte leukemia. Some clones in this sample may be carry-over from other donors' samples.

The chain uses TRBV5-5 and TRBJ2-7, with a tentative D call TRBD2 (5 bases). Germline assignment: CDR1 SGHKS and CDR2 YYEKEE (reference sequence). V lost 3 bases and J lost 3, with 10 bases in between. CDR3 length: 13 residues. The CDR3 protein is CASSSGNYYEQYF. The CDR3 DNA reads TGTGCCAGCAGCTCCGGGAACTACTACGAGCAGTACTTC. Using reference TRBV5-5 and TRBJ2-7 for the parts outside the CDR3, the full variable domain is DAGVTQSPTHLIKTRGQQVTLRCSPISGHKSVSWYQQVLGQGPQFIFQYYEKEERGRGNFPDRFSARQFPNYSSELNVNALLLGDSALYLCASSSGNYYEQYFGPGTRLTVT.

The rearrangement links TRBV7-8 to TRBJ2-5, with TRBD2 identical over 13 bases. Germline CDR1 SGHVS, CDR2 FQNEAQ. Losses at the gene ends were 5 bases for V and 4 bases for J; bases not matched to a gene: 7. This CDR3 contains 16 residues. CDR3 sequence: CASSLRTSGGLETQYF. As DNA, the CDR3 is TGTGCCAGCAGCCTTAGGACTAGCGGGGGACTAGAGACCCAGTACTTC.

The chain is built from TRBV18 and TRBJ1-1, with 10 bases matching TRBD1. The CDR3 is 17 residues long. Trimming took 6 bases from V and 4 from J; bases not matched to a gene: 14. Looked up from germline, CDR1 is KGHSH and CDR2 is LQKENI. The DNA for the CDR3 is TGTGCCAGCTCCCTGGGACAGGGGAGTTTTCGGAGCACTGAAGCTTTCTTT. This gives the protein CASSLGQGSFRSTEAFF.

This chain joins TRBV27 and TRBJ2-1; 8 bases match TRBD1. V trimming: 7 bases; J trimming: 5 bases; junction bases outside the gene matches: 10. The CDR3 is 15 residues long. The germline CDR1 and CDR2 sequences are MNHEY and SMNVEV (reference sequence). CDR3 region: CASKADRDQHNEQFF. DNA of the CDR3: TGTGCCAGCAAGGCGGACAGGGACCAACACAATGAGCAGTTCTTC.

The table lists this clone with a count of one. The V and J genes are TRBV7-9 and TRBJ1-6; a weak D match, TRBD1 (6 bases). V lost 2 bases and J lost 5, with 10 bases in between. The CDR3 is made up of 15 amino acids. Germline loops: CDR1 SEHNR, CDR2 FQNEAQ (reference sequence). The CDR3 nucleotides read TGTGCCAGCAGCTTACTTCAGGGGAATAATTCACCCCTCCACTTT. Translating it yields CASSLLQGNNSPLHF.

V usage is TRBV4-2 and J usage is TRBJ2-2; 14 positions agree with TRBD2. Germline CDR1 LGHNA, CDR2 YNFKEQ. The CDR3 consists of 16 residues. After removal of 2 bases from V and 7 bases from J, the junction contained 3 bases not matched to a gene. This CDR3 is CASSQLGLAGDGELFF. DNA of the CDR3: TGTGCCAGCAGCCAATTGGGACTAGCGGGGGACGGGGAGCTGTTTTTT.

A few counts support this clone. The CDR3 is CASLDKSFYGYTF. For the CDR3, the DNA is TGTGCCAGCTTAGACAAGTCATTCTATGGCTACACCTTC. The chain joins TRBV6-1 to TRBJ1-2; D is unresolved. Trimming removed 8 bases at V and 4 bases at J, with 14 bases between. Germline V gene lookup returns CDR1 MNHNS and CDR2 SASEGT. The CDR3 has 13 residues.

The chain has TRBV7-8 and TRBJ2-7, with D possibly matching TRBD1 (5 bases). Germline assignment: CDR1 SGHVS and CDR2 FQNEAQ. Trimming stripped 1 base from V and 0 bases from J, with 7 bases between. The CDR3 covers 14 residues. The CDR3: CASSLGQISYEQYF. CDR3 nucleotide sequence: TGTGCCAGCAGCTTAGGACAGATCTCCTACGAGCAGTACTTC.

V is TRBV27 and J is TRBJ1-6; D is unresolved. Per the germline V gene, CDR1 is MNHEY and CDR2 is SMNVEV (reference sequence). Trimming pared 10 bases from V and 5 bases from J, leaving 12 bases between. The CDR3 is 13 residues long. The CDR3 coding sequence is TGTGCCACCGCGAAGTGGGATAATTCACCCCTCCACTTT. Translation: CATAKWDNSPLHF.

The V and J genes are TRBV4-1 and TRBJ2-7, with 7 bases matching TRBD1. This CDR3 has 14 residues. CDR1 MGHRA and CDR2 YSYEKL come from the germline V gene. Trimming cost V 0 bases and J 4 bases; bases outside gene matches: 3. The CDR3 nucleotides read TGCGCCAGCAGCCAAGAGAAGGGACAGTACGAGCAGTACGTC. Residues: CASSQEKGQYEQYV.

V and J are TRBV5-6 and TRBJ2-5, with a weak D call TRBD2 (6 bases). Germline lookup yields CDR1 SGHDT and CDR2 YYEEEE. The CDR3 consists of 17 residues. Between the trimmed V and J ends, which lost 1 base and 2 bases, there was a span of 18 bases. CDR3 residues: CASSLPLGDSIQETQYF. CDR3 nucleotide sequence: TGTGCCAGCAGCTTGCCCCTTGGGGACTCCATACAAGAGACCCAGTACTTC. The full variable domain, rest sourced from reference TRBV5-6 and TRBJ2-5, is DAGVTQSPTHLIKTRGQQVTLRCSPKSGHDTVSWYQQALGQGPQFIFQYYEEEERQRGNFPDRFSGHQFPNYSSELNVNALLLGDSALYLCASSLPLGDSIQETQYFGPGTRLLVL.

The chain joins TRBV7-9 to TRBJ2-1; 10 nucleotides line up with TRBD2. The trim removed 5 bases at V and 3 bases at J, leaving 7 bases unmatched. This CDR3 has 16 residues. CDR1 SEHNR and CDR2 FQNEAQ come from the germline V gene (reference sequence). CDR3 region: CASSPPRLAGYNEQFF. As DNA, the CDR3 is TGTGCCAGCAGCCCCCCCAGACTAGCGGGCTACAATGAGCAGTTCTTC.

The chain recombines TRBV18 with TRBJ1-6; D is unclear. The CDR3 is made up of 13 amino acids. Germline loops: CDR1 KGHSH, CDR2 LQKENI. Deletions cut 3 bases from V and 8 bases from J, with 8 bases between. The DNA of the CDR3 is TGTGCCAGCTCACCGGCAACGGATTCACCCCTCCACTTT. It is translated as CASSPATDSPLHF.

The V call is TRBV5-6, the J call TRBJ2-3; D gene unclear. From germline, CDR1 is SGHDT and CDR2 YYEEEE. The CDR3 totals 16 residues. Trimming cost V 5 bases and J 2 bases, with 18 bases left between them. The CDR3 DNA follows: TGTGCCAGCAGTCAAGCCAACGGGTCACCCACAGATACGCAGTATTTT. As protein: CASSQANGSPTDTQYF. The entire variable domain, with the rest obtained from reference TRBV5-6 and TRBJ2-3, is as follows: DAGVTQSPTHLIKTRGQQVTLRCSPKSGHDTVSWYQQALGQGPQFIFQYYEEEERQRGNFPDRFSGHQFPNYSSELNVNALLLGDSALYLCASSQANGSPTDTQYFGPGTRLTVL.

This chain links TRBV5-1 with TRBJ2-7, with D possibly TRBD2 on 5 matching bases. V was trimmed by 1 base and J by 3 bases, leaving 11 bases between them. The CDR3 runs to 14 residues. CDR1 is SGHRS and CDR2 is YFSETQ in the germline V gene. CDR3 in amino acids: CASSLTGILYEQYF. In DNA form, the CDR3 reads TGCGCCAGCAGCTTGACCGGGATTCTCTACGAGCAGTACTTC.

This chain connects TRBV21-1 to TRBJ1-5. TRBV21-1 is deemed a pseudogene. This CDR3 has 13 residues. In DNA, the CDR3 is TGTGCCAGCAGCAGGGGGGGCAATCAGCCCCAGCATTTT. Protein product: CASSRGGNQPQHF.

The rearrangement joins TRBV27 to TRBJ2-2; the D call may be TRBD1 or TRBD2 (5 bases each). Deletions cut 4 bases from V and 5 bases from J, with 11 bases between. The CDR3 sequence is 14 residues long. Germline V lookup: CDR1 MNHEY, CDR2 SMNVEV (reference sequence). The CDR3 protein is CASSWDETTGELFF. Written as DNA, the CDR3 is TGTGCCAGCAGTTGGGACGAGACGACCGGGGAGCTGTTTTTT.

The CDR3 protein is CASSSGLALNEQFF. The CDR3 DNA follows: TGTGCCAGCAGCTCCGGACTAGCCCTCAATGAGCAGTTCTTC. This chain links TRBV7-9 with TRBJ2-1, with 8 bases that match TRBD2. J lost 6 bases, V lost 4 bases, and 5 bases had no gene match. CDR3 length equals 14 residues. Germline V gives CDR1 SEHNR, CDR2 FQNEAQ (reference sequence).

The chain couples TRBV5-4 to TRBJ1-2; TRBD1 matches 10 bases. Germline lookup yields CDR1 SGHNT and CDR2 YYREEE (reference sequence). V shed 4 bases, J shed 5 bases, and the junction held 5 bases outside the gene matches. The CDR3 sequence is 14 residues long. Here the CDR3 DNA reads TGTGCCAGCAGCCGCGCGGGACAGGGGTATGGCTACACCTTC. Its protein product is CASSRAGQGYGYTF.

This clone was recorded once. This rearrangement joins TRBV5-1 to TRBJ2-3, with unresolved D. Looked up from germline, CDR1 is SGHRS and CDR2 is YFSETQ. The CDR3 is 15 amino acids. V lost 0 bases, J lost 5 bases, and 13 bases lay in between. The CDR3 region has the DNA TGCGCCAGCAGCTTGGAACCGGCTCGGATAGATACGCAGTATTTT. It translates to CASSLEPARIDTQYF.

V usage is TRBV5-1 and J usage is TRBJ1-1, with 8 nucleotides matching TRBD1. V trimming: 0 bases; J trimming: 6 bases; junction bases outside the gene matches: 10. The CDR3 consists of 16 residues. CDR1 and CDR2 (germline): SGHRS, YFSETQ. CDR3 residues: CASSLGNTGGDSEAFF. CDR3 DNA: TGCGCCAGCAGCTTGGGAAACACAGGGGGAGATTCTGAAGCTTTCTTT.